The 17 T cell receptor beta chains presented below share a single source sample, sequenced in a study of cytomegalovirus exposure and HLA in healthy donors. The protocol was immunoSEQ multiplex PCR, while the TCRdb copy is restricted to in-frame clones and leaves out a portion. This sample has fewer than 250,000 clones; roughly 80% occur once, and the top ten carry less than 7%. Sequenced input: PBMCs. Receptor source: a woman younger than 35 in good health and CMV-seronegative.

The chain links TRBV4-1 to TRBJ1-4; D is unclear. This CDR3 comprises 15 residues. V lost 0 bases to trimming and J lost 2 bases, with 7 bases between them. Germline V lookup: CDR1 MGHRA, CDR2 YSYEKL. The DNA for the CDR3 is TGCGCCAGCAGCCAAGAGGGTGGGACTAATGAAAAACTGTTTTTT. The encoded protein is CASSQEGGTNEKLFF.

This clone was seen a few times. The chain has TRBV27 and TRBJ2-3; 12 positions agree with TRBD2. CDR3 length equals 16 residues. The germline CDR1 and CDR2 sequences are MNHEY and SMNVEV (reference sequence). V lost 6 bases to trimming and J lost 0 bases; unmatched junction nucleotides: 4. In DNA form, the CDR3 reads TGTGCCAGCAGCCGGACTAGCGGGGTTAGCACAGATACGCAGTATTTT. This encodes CASSRTSGVSTDTQYF.

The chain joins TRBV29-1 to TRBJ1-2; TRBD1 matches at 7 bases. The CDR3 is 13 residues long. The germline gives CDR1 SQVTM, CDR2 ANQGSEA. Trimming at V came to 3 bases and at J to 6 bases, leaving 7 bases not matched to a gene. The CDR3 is CSVEETGSNGYTF. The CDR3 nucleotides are TGCAGCGTTGAGGAGACAGGGTCCAATGGCTACACCTTC.

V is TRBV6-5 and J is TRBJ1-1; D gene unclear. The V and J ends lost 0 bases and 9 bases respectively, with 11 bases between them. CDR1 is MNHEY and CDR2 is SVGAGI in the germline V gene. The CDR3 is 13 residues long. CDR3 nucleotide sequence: TGTGCCAGCAGTTACTCGGGTCGTGAGCAAGCTTTCTTT. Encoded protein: CASSYSGREQAFF.

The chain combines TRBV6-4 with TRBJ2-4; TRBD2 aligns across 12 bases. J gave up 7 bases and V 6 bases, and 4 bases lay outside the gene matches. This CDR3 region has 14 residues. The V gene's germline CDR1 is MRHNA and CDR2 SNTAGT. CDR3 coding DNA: TGTGCCAGCAGCCCGGGGACTAGCGGGAACATTCAGTACTTC. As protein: CASSPGTSGNIQYF.

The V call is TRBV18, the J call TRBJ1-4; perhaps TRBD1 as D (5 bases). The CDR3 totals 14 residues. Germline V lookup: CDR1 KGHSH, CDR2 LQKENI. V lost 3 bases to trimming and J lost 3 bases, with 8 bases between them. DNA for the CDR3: TGTGCCAGCTCACCCGGGACGGCTAATGAAAAACTGTTTTTT. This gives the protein CASSPGTANEKLFF.

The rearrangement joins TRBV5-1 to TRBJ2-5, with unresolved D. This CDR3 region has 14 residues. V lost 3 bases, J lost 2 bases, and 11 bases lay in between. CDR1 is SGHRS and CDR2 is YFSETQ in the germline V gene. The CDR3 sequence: CASSWQAQQETQYF. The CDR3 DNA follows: TGCGCCAGCAGCTGGCAGGCCCAACAAGAGACCCAGTACTTC.

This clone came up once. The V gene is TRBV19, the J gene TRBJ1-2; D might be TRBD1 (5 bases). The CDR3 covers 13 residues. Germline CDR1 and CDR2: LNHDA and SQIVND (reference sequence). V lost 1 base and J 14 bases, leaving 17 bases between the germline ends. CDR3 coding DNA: TGTGCCAGTAGTATAGCAGGGACCGTCGGCTGGACCTTC. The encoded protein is CASSIAGTVGWTF.

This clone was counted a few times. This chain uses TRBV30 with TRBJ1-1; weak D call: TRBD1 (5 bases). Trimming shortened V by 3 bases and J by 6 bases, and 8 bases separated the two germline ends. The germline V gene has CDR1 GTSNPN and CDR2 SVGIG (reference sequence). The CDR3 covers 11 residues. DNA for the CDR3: TGTGCCTGGAGCAGGGTTGCTGAAGCTTTCTTT. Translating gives CAWSRVAEAFF.

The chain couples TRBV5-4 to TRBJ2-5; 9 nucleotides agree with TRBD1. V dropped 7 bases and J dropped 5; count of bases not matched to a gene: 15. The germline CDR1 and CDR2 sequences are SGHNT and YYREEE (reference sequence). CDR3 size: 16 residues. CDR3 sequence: CASFPEPGQGLETQYF. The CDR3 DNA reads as TGTGCCAGCTTCCCGGAACCGGGACAGGGCCTGGAGACCCAGTACTTC.

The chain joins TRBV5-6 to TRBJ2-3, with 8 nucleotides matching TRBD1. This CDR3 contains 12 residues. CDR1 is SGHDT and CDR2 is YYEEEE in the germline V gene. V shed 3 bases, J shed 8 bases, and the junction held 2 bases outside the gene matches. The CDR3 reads CASSWGQATQYF. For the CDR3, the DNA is TGTGCCAGCAGCTGGGGACAGGCTACGCAGTATTTT.

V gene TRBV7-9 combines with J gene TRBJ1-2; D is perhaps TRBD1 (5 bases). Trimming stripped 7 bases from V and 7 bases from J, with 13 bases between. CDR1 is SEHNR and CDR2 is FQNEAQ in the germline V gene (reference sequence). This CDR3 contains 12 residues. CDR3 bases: TGTGCCAGCATCAGCTGGACAACTGGCTACACCTTC. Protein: CASISWTTGYTF.

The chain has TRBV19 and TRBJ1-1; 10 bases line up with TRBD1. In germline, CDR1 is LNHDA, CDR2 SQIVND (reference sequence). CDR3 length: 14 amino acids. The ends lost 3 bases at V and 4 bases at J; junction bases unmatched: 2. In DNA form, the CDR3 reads TGTGCCAGTAGTATGTGGGACAGGGGCACTGAAGCTTTCTTT. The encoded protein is CASSMWDRGTEAFF. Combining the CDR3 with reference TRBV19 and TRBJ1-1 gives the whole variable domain DGGITQSPKYLFRKEGQNVTLSCEQNLNHDAMYWYRQDPGQGLRLIYYSQIVNDFQKGDIAEGYSVSREKKESFPLTVTSAQKNPTAFYLCASSMWDRGTEAFFGQGTRLTVV.

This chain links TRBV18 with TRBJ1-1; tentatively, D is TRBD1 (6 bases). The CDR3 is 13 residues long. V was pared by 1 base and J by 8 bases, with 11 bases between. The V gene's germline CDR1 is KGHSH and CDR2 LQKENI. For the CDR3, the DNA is TGTGCCAGCTCACCACAGGGGGAAGTCGAAGCTTTCTTT. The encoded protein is CASSPQGEVEAFF.

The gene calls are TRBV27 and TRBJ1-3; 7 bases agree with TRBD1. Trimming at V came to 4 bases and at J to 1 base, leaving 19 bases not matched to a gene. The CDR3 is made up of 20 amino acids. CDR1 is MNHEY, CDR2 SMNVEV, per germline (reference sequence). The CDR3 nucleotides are TGTGCCAGCAGTTCCCCGCAGGGGGGTAAGGGAGTTTCGTCTGGAAACACCATATATTTT. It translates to CASSSPQGGKGVSSGNTIYF.

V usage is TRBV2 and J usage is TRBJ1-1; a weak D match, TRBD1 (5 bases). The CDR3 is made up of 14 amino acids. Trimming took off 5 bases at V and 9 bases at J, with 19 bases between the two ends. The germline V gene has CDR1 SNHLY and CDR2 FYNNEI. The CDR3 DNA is TGTGCCAGCAGTCGGGACTCTAGCTCCATCAAAGCTTTCTTT. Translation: CASSRDSSSIKAFF. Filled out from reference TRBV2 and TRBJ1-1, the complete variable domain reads EPEVTQTPSHQVTQMGQEVILRCVPISNHLYFYWYRQILGQKVEFLVSFYNNEISEKSEIFDDQFSVERPDGSNFTLKIRSTKLEDSAMYFCASSRDSSSIKAFFGQGTRLTVV.

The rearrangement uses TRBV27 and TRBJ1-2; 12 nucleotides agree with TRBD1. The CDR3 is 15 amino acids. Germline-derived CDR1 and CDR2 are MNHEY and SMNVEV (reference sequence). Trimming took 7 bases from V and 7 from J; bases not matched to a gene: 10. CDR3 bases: TGTGCCAGCACATCCCCGGGACAGGGGGCATTTGGCTACACCTTC. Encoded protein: CASTSPGQGAFGYTF.